The rows below give T cell receptor beta chains drawn from one sample of a study of T-cell reconstitution after alpha-beta-depleted transplantation in children. TCRdb itself ran the PCR reads through MiXCR, one entry per CDR3 protein. The sample has about 610,000 distinct CDR3 sequences; 10% are singletons. Sequencing was performed on PBMCs from the stem cell graft donor, taken from the stem cell graft. These receptors all come from a human donor who donated a stem cell graft to a child with acute myeloid leukemia. The CDR3 runs from the conserved cysteine through the conserved F or W.

TRBV2	TRBJ1-2	CASSLMTGSEGANYGYTF
TRBV12-3/TRBV12-4	TRBJ1-4	CASSAGHSTNEKLFF
TRBV12-3/TRBV12-4	TRBJ1-2	CASTPGQGSYGYTF
TRBV4-3	TRBJ2-7	CASSQALQGPGSSYEQYF
TRBV3-1	TRBJ2-1	CASSNHGTINEQFF
TRBV6-4	TRBJ2-3	CASGRRQFFTDTQYF
TRBV12-3/TRBV12-4	TRBJ1-2	CASSLLPTGNSF
TRBV3-1	TRBJ1-1	CASSRTTGTGAESFF
TRBV19	TRBJ1-4	CASSRSQGTGEKLFF
TRBV29-1	TRBJ2-6	CSVEGGSSGANVLTF
TRBV19	TRBJ1-1	CASSVTGKVTEAFF
TRBV10-3	TRBJ2-7	CAISNRDLSYEQYF
TRBV6-1	TRBJ2-7	CASNEGLTHEQYF
TRBV5-1	TRBJ2-3	CASSSPSGSPSGDTQYF
TRBV5-6	TRBJ2-1	CASSLSIEQFF